Given below is one T cell receptor beta chain in context. Its antigen is still unknown. Base qualities were left out, and no much larger clone turns up one base away. Looking up the germline V gene yields CDR1 SQVTM and CDR2 ANQGSEA. The CDR3 holds 14 amino acids from the cysteine to the phenylalanine. CDR3 DNA only is kept here, 42 bases in frame from base 1. Trimming takes 8 bases from V and 3 bases from J, and the germline ends sit 14 bases apart. The data were obtained in a study of Graves' ophthalmopathy and Graves' hyperthyroidism (dated by TCRdb to about 2018). Some background on the complete study: Hyperthyroidism was considered stable if no progression to ophthalmopathy occurred within 18 months of follow-up. In over five hyperthyroidism patients, T-cell repertoires of thyroid tissue and blood were compared. The study used TCR beta repertoire signatures to distinguish Graves' ophthalmopathy from Graves' hyperthyroidism and to predict progression to ophthalmopathy. After sampling, hyperthyroidism patients received methimazole starting at 30 mg daily, and ophthalmopathy patients received high-dose intravenous methylprednisolone. To explore V-J signatures distinguishing ophthalmopathy from hyperthyroidism, a discovery set of under 110 patients (fewer than 45 ophthalmopathy, roughly 56 stable hyperthyroidism) was enrolled. In total, 135 blood samples were TCR-sequenced: fewer than 50 ophthalmopathy, some 75 hyperthyroidism and 17 hyperthyroidism-to-ophthalmopathy patients. The independent validation cohort included about 19 hyperthyroidism patients plus 17 patients who later progressed from hyperthyroidism to ophthalmopathy. Study-wide conclusions, independent of this receptor: No statistical method was used to predetermine the sample size, and group allocation was not hidden from the investigators. In validation, the model predicted ophthalmopathy progression with about 64% sensitivity and about 77% specificity; 12 predicted patients were CT-confirmed with GO in a median of 6.5 months. Among expanded thyroid clonotypes with frequency above 0.001, most also showed up in blood, which suggests that blood repertoires may reflect the thyroid immune response. Ophthalmopathy was separated from stable hyperthyroidism by the 13-signature model with about 90% sensitivity and about 81% specificity in cross-validation and with 80%/75% in the test set.

Hyperthyroidism patients were newly diagnosed, with disease duration under 2 months, and aged 18 to 65 years. Patients with other autoimmune diseases, uncontrolled infections, pregnancy or lactation were excluded. Clinical symptoms, serum thyroxine, TRAb, thyroid ultrasound and orbital computed tomography formed the basis of the diagnosis. Total RNA was extracted using Trizol reagent, and RNA quality was checked on an Agilent 2100 Bioanalyzer. For repertoire sequencing, TCR beta CDR3 regions were amplified from RNA transcripts. The first round was an RT-PCR using HTBI primers with the Qiagen OneStep RT-PCR kit, and this first round was followed by a second-round multiplex PCR, then size selection and purification. Libraries were sequenced paired-end with 100 bp reads on an Illumina HiSeq2000. Under the source paper's analysis protocol: Reads were processed with SOAPnuke, discarding reads with adapters, uncalled bases, mean Phred below 15, or no exact constant-primer or identifier match. COPE v1.2.5 was used to merge high-quality paired reads. Clonotypes were defined as unique nucleotide sequences and were aligned to IMGT TRB V, D and J references using MiTCR v1.1. The analysis was limited to V-J combinations with a frequency above 0.0001, which together covered 99.2% of the repertoires. For each V-J combination, a TCR clonal expansion and chaos score was defined as the ratio of F50 clonal expansion to chaos observed in the TCRdist matrix. Welch's t-statistics and random forest were used to reduce the features to approximately 13 V-J combinations, which were then used as input to a naive Bayes classifier. Thyroid-blood repertoire similarity was quantified with the Morisita-Horn index. Clones were called with MiXCR by TCRdb after fastp trimmed the public reads at Q25, and only in-frame beta chains were retained. Each record represents a unique CDR3 protein, reported with the most common genes and DNA among its rows. TCRdb, not the authors, supplied the V and J calls. The sample yields 900,000 to 1,200,000 distinct CDR3 sequences; about 38% were counted once. The ten largest account for 11% of the sample.

The receptor comes from an adult man with Graves' hyperthyroidism. This sequence uses TRBV29-1 and TRBJ2-6; the D segment cannot be called with confidence. Sequencing was carried out using peripheral blood or thyroid tissue (not recorded which). The CDR3 amino acid sequence is: CSQDSGVGANVLTF. The nucleotides read TGCAGCCAAGATTCTGGGGTTGGGGCCAACGTCCTGACTTTC.